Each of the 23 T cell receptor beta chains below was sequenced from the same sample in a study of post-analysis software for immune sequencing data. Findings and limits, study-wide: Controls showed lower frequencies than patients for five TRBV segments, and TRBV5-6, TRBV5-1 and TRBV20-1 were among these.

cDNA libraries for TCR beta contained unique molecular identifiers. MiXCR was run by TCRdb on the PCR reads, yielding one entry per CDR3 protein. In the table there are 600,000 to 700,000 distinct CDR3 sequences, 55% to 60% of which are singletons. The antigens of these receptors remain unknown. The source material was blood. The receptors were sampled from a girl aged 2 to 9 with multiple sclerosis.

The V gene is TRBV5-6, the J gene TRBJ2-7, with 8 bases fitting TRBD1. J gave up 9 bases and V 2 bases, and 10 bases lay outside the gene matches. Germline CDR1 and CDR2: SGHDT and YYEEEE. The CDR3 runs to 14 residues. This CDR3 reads CASSFGAAGGLQYF. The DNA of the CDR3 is TGTGCCAGCAGCTTCGGGGCGGCAGGGGGCTTGCAGTACTTC. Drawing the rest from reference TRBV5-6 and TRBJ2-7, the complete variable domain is DAGVTQSPTHLIKTRGQQVTLRCSPKSGHDTVSWYQQALGQGPQFIFQYYEEEERQRGNFPDRFSGHQFPNYSSELNVNALLLGDSALYLCASSFGAAGGLQYFGPGTRLTVT.

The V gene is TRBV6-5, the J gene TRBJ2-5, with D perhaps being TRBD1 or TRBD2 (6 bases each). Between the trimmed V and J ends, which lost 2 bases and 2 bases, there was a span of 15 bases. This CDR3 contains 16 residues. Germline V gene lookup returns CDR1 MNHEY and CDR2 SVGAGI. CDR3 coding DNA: TGTGCCAGCAGTTACGGCCCCGGGGGCCGACAAGAGACCCAGTACTTC. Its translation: CASSYGPGGRQETQYF.

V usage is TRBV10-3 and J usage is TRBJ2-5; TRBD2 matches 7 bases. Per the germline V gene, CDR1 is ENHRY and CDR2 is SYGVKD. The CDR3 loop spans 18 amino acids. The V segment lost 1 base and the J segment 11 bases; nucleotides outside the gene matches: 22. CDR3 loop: CAISEWVGRERSYNEQYF. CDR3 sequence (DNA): TGTGCCATCAGTGAGTGGGTTGGGCGGGAGCGGTCATACAATGAGCAGTACTTC.

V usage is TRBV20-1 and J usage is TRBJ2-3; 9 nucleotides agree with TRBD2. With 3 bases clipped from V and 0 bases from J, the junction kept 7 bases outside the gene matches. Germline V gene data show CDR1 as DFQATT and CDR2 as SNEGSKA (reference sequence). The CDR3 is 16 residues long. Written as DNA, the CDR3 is TGCAGTGCTAGTGCGGGAGGGTCAACTAGCACAGATACGCAGTATTTT. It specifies CSASAGGSTSTDTQYF.

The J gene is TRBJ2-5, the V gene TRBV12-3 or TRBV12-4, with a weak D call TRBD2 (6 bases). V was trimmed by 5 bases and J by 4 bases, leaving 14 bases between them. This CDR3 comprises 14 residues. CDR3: CASSPRLVGETQYF. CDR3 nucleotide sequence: TGTGCCAGCAGTCCCCGACTAGTGGGAGAGACCCAGTACTTC.

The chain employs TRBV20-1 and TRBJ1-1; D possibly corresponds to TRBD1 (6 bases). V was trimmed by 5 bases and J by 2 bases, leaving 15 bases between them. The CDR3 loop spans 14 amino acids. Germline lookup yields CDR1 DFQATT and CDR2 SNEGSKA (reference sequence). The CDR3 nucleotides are TGCAGTGCTCGCCGGGGGGGCCCTAACACTGAAGCTTTCTTT. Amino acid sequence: CSARRGGPNTEAFF.

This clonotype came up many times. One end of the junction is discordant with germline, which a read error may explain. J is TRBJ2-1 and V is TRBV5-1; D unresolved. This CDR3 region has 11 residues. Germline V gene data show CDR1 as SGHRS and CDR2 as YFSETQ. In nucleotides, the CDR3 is TGTGCCAGCAGTTTCGGCAATGAGCAGTTCTTC. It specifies CASSFGNEQFF.

This CDR3 is CASSLAPGQAGQPQHF. The CDR3 DNA reads as TGTGCCAGCAGCTTAGCCCCGGGACAGGCCGGGCAGCCCCAGCATTTT. The rearrangement links TRBV7-2 to TRBJ1-5, with TRBD1 matching 8 bases. Germline V gene sequence: CDR1 SGHTA, CDR2 FQGNSA. V was pared by 0 bases and J by 7 bases, with 8 bases of the junction left unmatched. The CDR3 sequence is 16 residues long.

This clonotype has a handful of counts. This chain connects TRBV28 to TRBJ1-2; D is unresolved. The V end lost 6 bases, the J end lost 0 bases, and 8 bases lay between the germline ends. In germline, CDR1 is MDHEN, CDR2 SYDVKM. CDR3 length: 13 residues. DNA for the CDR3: TGTGCCAGCAGGGACCCTACTAACTATGGCTACACCTTC. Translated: CASRDPTNYGYTF.

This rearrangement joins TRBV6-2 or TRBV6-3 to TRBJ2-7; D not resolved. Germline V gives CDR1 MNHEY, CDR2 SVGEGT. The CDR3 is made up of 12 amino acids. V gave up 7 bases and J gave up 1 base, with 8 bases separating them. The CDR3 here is CASTLPSYEQYF. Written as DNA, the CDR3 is TGTGCCAGCACGCTCCCATCCTACGAGCAGTACTTC.

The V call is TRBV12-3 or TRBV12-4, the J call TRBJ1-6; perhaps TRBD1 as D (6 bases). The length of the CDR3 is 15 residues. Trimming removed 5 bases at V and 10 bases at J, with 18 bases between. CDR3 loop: CASSSRGRERSPLHF. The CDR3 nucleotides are TGTGCCAGCAGTAGCAGGGGTCGTGAGAGATCACCCCTCCACTTT.

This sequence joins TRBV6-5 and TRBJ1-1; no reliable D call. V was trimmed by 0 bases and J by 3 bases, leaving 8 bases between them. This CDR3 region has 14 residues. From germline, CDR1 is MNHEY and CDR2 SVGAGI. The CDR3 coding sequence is TGTGCCAGCAGTTACTCGGCGGATCACACTGAAGCTTTCTTT. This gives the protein CASSYSADHTEAFF.

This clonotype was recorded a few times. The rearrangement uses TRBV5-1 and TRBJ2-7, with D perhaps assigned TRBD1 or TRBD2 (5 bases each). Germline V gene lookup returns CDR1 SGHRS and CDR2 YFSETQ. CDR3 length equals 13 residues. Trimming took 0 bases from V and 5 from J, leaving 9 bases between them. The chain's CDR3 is CASSLEGTNEQYF. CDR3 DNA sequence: TGCGCCAGCAGCTTGGAGGGGACCAACGAGCAGTACTTC.

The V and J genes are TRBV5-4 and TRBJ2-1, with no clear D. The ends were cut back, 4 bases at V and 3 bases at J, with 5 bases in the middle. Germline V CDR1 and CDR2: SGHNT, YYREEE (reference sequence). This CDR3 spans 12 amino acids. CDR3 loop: CASSQNYNEQFF. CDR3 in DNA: TGTGCCAGCAGCCAAAACTACAATGAGCAGTTCTTC. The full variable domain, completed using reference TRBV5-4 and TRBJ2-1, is ETGVTQSPTHLIKTRGQQVTLRCSSQSGHNTVSWYQQALGQGPQFIFQYYREEENGRGNFPPRFSGLQFPNYSSELNVNALELDDSALYLCASSQNYNEQFFGPGTRLTVL.

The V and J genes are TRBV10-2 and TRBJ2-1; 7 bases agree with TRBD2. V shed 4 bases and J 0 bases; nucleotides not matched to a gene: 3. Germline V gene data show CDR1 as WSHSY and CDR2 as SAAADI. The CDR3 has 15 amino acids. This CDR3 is CASSAAGSSYNEQFF. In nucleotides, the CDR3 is TGCGCCAGCAGTGCAGCGGGAAGCTCCTACAATGAGCAGTTCTTC.

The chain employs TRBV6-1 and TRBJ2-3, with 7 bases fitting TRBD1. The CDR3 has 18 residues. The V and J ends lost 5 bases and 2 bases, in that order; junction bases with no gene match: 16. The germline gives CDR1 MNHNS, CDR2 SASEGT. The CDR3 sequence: CASSPQRQGERLTDTQYF. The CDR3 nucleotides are TGTGCCAGCAGTCCACAAAGACAGGGCGAACGTCTCACAGATACGCAGTATTTT.

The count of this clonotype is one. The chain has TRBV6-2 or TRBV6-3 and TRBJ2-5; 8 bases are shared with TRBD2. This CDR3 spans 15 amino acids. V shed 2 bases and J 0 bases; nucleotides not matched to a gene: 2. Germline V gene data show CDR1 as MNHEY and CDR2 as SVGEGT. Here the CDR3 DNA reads TGTGCCAGCAGTTACCAAGCGGGGGACCAAGAGACCCAGTACTTC. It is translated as CASSYQAGDQETQYF.

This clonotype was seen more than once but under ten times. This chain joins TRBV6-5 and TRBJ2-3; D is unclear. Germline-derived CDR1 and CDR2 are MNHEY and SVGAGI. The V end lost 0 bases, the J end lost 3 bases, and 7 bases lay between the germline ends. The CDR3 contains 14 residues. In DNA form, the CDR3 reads TGTGCCAGCAGTTACTCGGCCGGGACAGATACGCAGTATTTT. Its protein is CASSYSAGTDTQYF.

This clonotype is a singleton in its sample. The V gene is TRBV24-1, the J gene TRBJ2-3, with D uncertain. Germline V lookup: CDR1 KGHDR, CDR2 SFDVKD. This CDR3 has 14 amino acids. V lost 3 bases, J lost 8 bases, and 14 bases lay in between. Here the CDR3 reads CATSDPRPAATQYF. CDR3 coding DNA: TGTGCCACCAGTGATCCTAGACCCGCAGCTACGCAGTATTTT.

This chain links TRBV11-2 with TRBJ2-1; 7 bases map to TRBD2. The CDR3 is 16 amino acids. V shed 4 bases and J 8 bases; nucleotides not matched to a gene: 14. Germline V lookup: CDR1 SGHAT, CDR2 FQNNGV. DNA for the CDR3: TGTGCCAGCAGCTCTTCGACTAGCAGGTGGCGGGATGAGCAGTTCTTC. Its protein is CASSSSTSRWRDEQFF.

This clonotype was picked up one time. CDR3 coding DNA: TGTGCCAGCACGAGCGGGAGGGCACGGTTGTACAATGAGCAGTTCTTC. Its translation: CASTSGRARLYNEQFF. This rearrangement joins TRBV2 to TRBJ2-1; TRBD2 matches at 10 bases. CDR3 length equals 16 residues. The V gene's germline CDR1 is SNHLY and CDR2 FYNNEI. V lost 7 bases, J lost 4 bases, and 10 bases stayed unmatched.

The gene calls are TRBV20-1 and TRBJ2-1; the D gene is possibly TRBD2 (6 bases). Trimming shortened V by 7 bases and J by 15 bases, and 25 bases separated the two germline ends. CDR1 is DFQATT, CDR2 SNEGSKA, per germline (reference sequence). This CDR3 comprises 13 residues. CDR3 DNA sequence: TGCAGTGGGACCGGGACTCCACTTGGACGGTTGTTCTTC. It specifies CSGTGTPLGRLFF.

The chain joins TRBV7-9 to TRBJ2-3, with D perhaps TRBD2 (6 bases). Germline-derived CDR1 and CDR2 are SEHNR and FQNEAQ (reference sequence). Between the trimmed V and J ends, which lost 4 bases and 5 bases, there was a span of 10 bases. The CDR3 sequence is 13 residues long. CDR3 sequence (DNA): TGTGCCAGCAGCTCCCTCGGGAGAGATACGCAGTATTTT. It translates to CASSSLGRDTQYF. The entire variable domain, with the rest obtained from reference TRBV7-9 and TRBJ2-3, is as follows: DTGVSQNPRHKITKRGQNVTFRCDPISEHNRLYWYRQTLGQGPEFLTYFQNEAQLEKSRLLSDRFSAERPKGSFSTLEIQRTEQGDSAMYLCASSSLGRDTQYFGPGTRLTVL.